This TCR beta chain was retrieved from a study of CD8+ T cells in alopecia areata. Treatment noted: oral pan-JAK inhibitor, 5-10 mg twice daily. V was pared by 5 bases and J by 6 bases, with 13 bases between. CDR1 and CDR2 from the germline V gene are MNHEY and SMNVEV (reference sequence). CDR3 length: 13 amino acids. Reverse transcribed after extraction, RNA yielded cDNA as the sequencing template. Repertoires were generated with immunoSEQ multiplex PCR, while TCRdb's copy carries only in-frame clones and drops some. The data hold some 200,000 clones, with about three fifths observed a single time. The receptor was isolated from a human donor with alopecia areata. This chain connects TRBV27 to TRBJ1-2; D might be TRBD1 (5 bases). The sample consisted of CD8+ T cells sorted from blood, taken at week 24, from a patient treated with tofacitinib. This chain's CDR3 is CASSLGVSDGYTF. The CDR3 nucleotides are TGTGCCAGCAGTCTAGGGGTATCGGATGGCTACACCTTC.